Shown below are 5 T cell receptor beta chains from a single sample sequenced in a study of shared clonotypes between healthy human individuals (dated by TCRdb to the early 2020s). Library preparation employed the immunoSEQ multiplex PCR assay. TCRdb re-hosts the immuneACCESS table, in-frame sequences only. Its copies lack some clones; in the studies checked, an unresolved V gene accounts for under half of them, and the cause for the rest is not known. A total of roughly 520,000 clones appear in this sample, 90% to 96% of them only once. The top ten clones comprise nearly 0.065% of the sample. Sample: naive CD4+ T cells sorted from blood. Read against the paper, the sample's cell subset or site label means: CD45RA+ positively selected. All receptors come from a woman under 40 in good health.

The chain joins TRBV6-4 to TRBJ2-1; the D is unclear. This CDR3 contains 16 residues. The germline V gene has CDR1 MRHNA and CDR2 SNTAGT. Trimming stripped 2 bases from V and 1 base from J, with 12 bases between. CDR3 amino acids: CASSDSFSQSYNEQFF. DNA of the CDR3: TGTGCCAGCAGTGACAGTTTCTCCCAATCCTACAATGAGCAGTTCTTC.

This clone has only one observation. This chain links TRBV5-1 with TRBJ2-1, with D unresolved. The CDR3 spans 15 residues. V was clipped by 4 bases and J by 0 bases, with 11 bases between them. Germline V gives CDR1 SGHRS, CDR2 YFSETQ. CDR3 sequence reads: CASSEDGSSYNEQFF. The DNA for the CDR3 is TGCGCCAGCAGCGAAGACGGTAGCTCCTACAATGAGCAGTTCTTC.

The chain recombines TRBV6-1 with TRBJ1-1, with TRBD1 matching over 7 bases. Germline V lookup: CDR1 MNHNS, CDR2 SASEGT. This CDR3 is 14 amino acids long. V was clipped by 6 bases and J by 2 bases; unmatched bases: 6. This CDR3 is CASSRGTVNTEAFF. CDR3 bases: TGTGCCAGCAGCCGCGGGACAGTTAACACTGAAGCTTTCTTT.

The genes are TRBV28 and TRBJ2-3; D gene unclear. Deletions cut 8 bases from V and 0 bases from J, with 9 bases between. Germline V gene lookup returns CDR1 MDHEN and CDR2 SYDVKM. CDR3 length: 13 residues. CDR3 region: CASGSASTDTQYF. CDR3 nucleotide sequence: TGTGCCAGCGGAAGCGCTAGCACAGATACGCAGTATTTT.

This chain joins TRBV27 and TRBJ2-5; a weak D match, TRBD1 (6 bases). Germline V gives CDR1 MNHEY, CDR2 SMNVEV (reference sequence). The germline V and J ends were trimmed by 2 bases and 4 bases, with 14 bases remaining between them. The CDR3 contains 15 residues. CDR3 sequence: CASSLTQGRRETQYF. The CDR3 nucleotides are TGTGCCAGCAGTTTAACACAGGGCAGGCGAGAGACCCAGTACTTC.